Sequencing of this T cell receptor beta chain was carried out in a study of T cells after yellow fever vaccination (dated by TCRdb to between 2018 and 2021). Study-level background: Libraries from fractions with low cell numbers were prepared with the SMART-Seq v4 Ultra Low Input RNA kit. To track T-cell clones before and after primary and booster YFV17D yellow fever vaccination, bulk TCR alpha and beta repertoires were sequenced longitudinally. Blood was drawn at multiple timepoints before and after primary and secondary immunization, with bulk PBMC replicates and cell subsets isolated. The cohort comprised two healthy male donors, one aged 18 to 30 and one aged 30 to 40 years.

V sheds 0 bases and J sheds 2 bases, leaving 6 bases between their ends. The CDR3 goes from the cysteine to the phenylalanine over 14 residues. The entry retains the CDR3 DNA only, 42 bases that are in frame from base 1. From a lookup of the germline V gene, CDR1 and CDR2 are LGHNA and YSLEER. The treatment or condition label corresponds to: live attenuated yellow fever vaccine strain. At each blood-draw timepoint, two biological replicates of bulk PBMCs were obtained. A standard Ficoll-Paque protocol was used to isolate PBMCs from peripheral blood. TriZol was used to extract RNA from bulk PBMCs, from CD4 and CD8 fractions, and from dextramer-positive and dextramer-negative fractions. Broader findings and caveats from the paper: Compared with the primary T-cell response, the secondary T-cell response was weaker but faster, peaking on day 5 rather than day 15. Most clones expanded after primary vaccination were re-detected after the booster (96% of CD4 and around 88% of CD8), suggesting broad memory maintenance. Computational filtering was needed because FACS-sorted repertoires could contain abundant contaminating clonotypes from the bulk population. A small fraction of clonotypes showed up in both the CD4 and CD8 compartments, probably as a result of convergent recombination. Only a couple of donors were included in the study, so the extent to which the findings can be generalized is limited.

TCR cDNA was synthesized by 5'RACE template switching, which introduced a universal primer site and unique molecular identifiers. Priming for cDNA synthesis came from both the TCR alpha and TCR beta constant segments. Library amplification involved two PCR steps, and the second step added sample barcodes and sequencing adapters. Sequencing of the libraries was done on either Illumina HiSeq 2500 (2x100 bp) or NovaSeq (2x150 bp). The paper's processing steps were these. MIGEC handled demultiplexing of reads and collapsing into UMI consensus sequences, while MiXCR performed V(D)J alignment. Vaccine-responding clonotypes were identified with edgeR using replicate PBMC samples, with FDR below 0.01 and a log2 fold change above 5 up to day 15 being required. Each bulk clonotype received a CD4 or CD8 identity based on whether the sequenced CD4 or CD8 repertoire contained that clonotype at higher abundance. TCRdb redid the processing of the public reads, applying fastp at Q25 and MiXCR, and retained in-frame beta chains. Rows are combined by CDR3 protein, so each entry shows the most common genes and DNA. None of the V and J calls come from the authors' own analysis; TCRdb made them. For this sample the table gives fewer than 350,000 distinct CDR3 sequences, of which 8.7% were detected only once. Together, the top ten hold approximately 18% of the sample.

This clonotype was seen a handful of times. Its binding antigen is unknown. Per-base qualities were not stored, and no clone one base away is much larger. This TCR derives from a man between 18 and 35 years old who received the YFV17D yellow fever vaccine. The sequencing used PBMCs, collected on the day of the first yellow fever vaccination. The sequence links TRBV4-3 to TRBJ2-3; the D gene cannot be resolved reliably. The DNA is TGCGCCAGCAGCCAAGATCCCAACACAGATACGCAGTATTTT. This codes for CASSQDPNTDTQYF.